The T cell receptor beta chain under discussion was sequenced for a study of T cell responses to AZD1222 COVID-19 vaccine. Findings and limits, study-wide: A reported finding is that nearly half of spike-specific TCRs target unmutated variant regions. With dominance at 160-218 and 743-854, vaccine-associated CD4 TCRs spanned spike. Following two doses of AZD1222, Spike-specific TCR breadth and depth rose. Most donors were white British, females outnumbered males, and clonal diversity was possibly underestimated.

This clone was recorded only once. What it binds is unknown. Sequencing used immunoSEQ multiplex PCR; TCRdb keeps in-frame clones, though not all of them. The sample lists about 82,000 clones, roughly nine tenths seen once, with over 4.5% in the top ten. The V end lost 5 bases, the J end lost 1 base, and 14 bases lay between the germline ends. Germline V gene sequence: CDR1 LNHDA, CDR2 SQIVND (reference sequence). The CDR3 spans 15 residues. This sequence was found in an adult in good health. The rearrangement uses TRBV19 and TRBJ1-1; D remains ambiguous. The sequenced sample was peripheral blood, obtained on day 0 of AZD1222 vaccination. The CDR3 bases are TGTGCCAGTAGTCCCCTCCCCGCTGGGAACACTGAAGCTTTCTTT. This gives the protein CASSPLPAGNTEAFF.